The rows below give T cell receptor beta chains drawn from one sample of a study of shared clonotypes between healthy human individuals. TCRdb keeps only in-frame clones here, not all; method: immunoSEQ multiplex PCR. There are under 2.5 million clones in the sample; under 95% occur only once, and approximately 0.41% lies in the top ten. Sequenced sample: naive CD4+ T cells from PBMCs. Receptors originate from a young man in good health. Some clones in this sample may be carry-over from other donors' samples. CDR3s include the opening cysteine and the closing phenylalanine or tryptophan. A D gene is named only where the DNA matches it firmly. Clone size is not always given. Where it is, it says once, few, many or a class for expanded clones.

NA	TRBV28	NA	TRBJ2-1	CASFRGEQFF	TGTGCCTCCTTCAGGGGTGAGCAGTTCTTC
TRBD1	TRBV15	NA	TRBJ2-7	CATSGRDRAGGEQYF	TGTGCCACCAGCGGCCGGGACAGGGCTGGGGGCGAGCAGTACTTC
NA	TRBV6-5	NA	TRBJ1-5	CASSAYFGQPQHF	TGTGCCAGCAGTGCTTATTTCGGGCAGCCCCAGCATTTT
NA	TRBV5-6	NA	TRBJ2-1	CASSFYGSWNEQFF	TGTGCCAGCAGCTTTTACGGTAGCTGGAATGAGCAGTTCTTC
NA	TRBV4-1	NA	TRBJ2-6	CASNGWPSGANVLTF	TGCGCCAGCAATGGGTGGCCGTCTGGGGCCAACGTCCTGACTTTC
NA	TRBV18	NA	TRBJ2-2	CASSPFSSPTGELFF	TGTGCCAGCTCACCTTTTTCCTCCCCCACCGGGGAGCTGTTTTTT
TRBD1	TRBV6-5	once	TRBJ2-7	CASKLRDSSYEQYF	TGTGCCAGCAAACTTCGGGACAGCTCCTACGAGCAGTACTTC
NA	TRBV7-7	NA	TRBJ2-7	CASSLLQGGEQYF	TGTGCCAGCAGCTTACTTCAGGGTGGTGAGCAGTACTTC
NA	TRBV7-9	NA	TRBJ2-1	CASSLHGSGSYNEQFF	TGTGCCAGCAGCTTACACGGGAGTGGGTCCTACAATGAGCAGTTCTTC
NA	TRBV25-1	NA	TRBJ1-4	CASSAIGRGPNEKLFF	TGTGCCAGCAGTGCCATCGGCAGGGGACCTAATGAAAAACTGTTTTTT
NA	TRBV18	NA	TRBJ2-3	CASSPTGAKRGDTQYF	TGTGCCAGCTCACCAACTGGGGCAAAGAGAGGAGATACGCAGTATTTT
TRBD2	TRBV10-3	NA	TRBJ2-7	CAIRGTSGGYEQYF	TGTGCCATCAGGGGGACTAGCGGGGGCTACGAGCAGTACTTC
NA	TRBV30	NA	TRBJ1-5	CAWSPGVYQPQHF	TGTGCCTGGAGTCCGGGAGTCTATCAGCCCCAGCATTTT
NA	TRBV28	once	TRBJ2-7	CASTHLDGSVNEQYF	TGTGCCAGCACCCATCTTGACGGGAGTGTCAACGAGCAGTACTTC
NA	TRBV28	few	TRBJ1-1	CASSTLHTEAFF	TGTGCCAGCAGTACTTTACACACTGAAGCTTTCTTT
NA	TRBV6-6	NA	TRBJ1-2	CASSLSGDYGYTF	TGTGCCAGCAGCCTATCGGGGGACTATGGCTACACCTTC
NA	TRBV11-2	NA	TRBJ2-7	CASSLFLEEFNYEQYF	TGTGCCAGCAGCTTATTTTTAGAGGAATTTAACTACGAGCAGTACTTC
TRBD2	TRBV29-1	NA	TRBJ2-7	CSVKVTSGIYEQYF	TGCAGCGTTAAGGTAACTAGCGGGATTTACGAGCAGTACTTC
NA	TRBV6-1	NA	TRBJ2-7	CASSGQGGSSYEQYF	TGTGCCAGCAGCGGACAGGGAGGGAGCTCCTACGAGCAGTACTTC
NA	TRBV2	once	TRBJ1-1	CASATNIKNTEAFF	TGTGCCAGCGCGACGAATATTAAGAACACTGAAGCTTTCTTT
NA	TRBV27	NA	TRBJ1-1	CASSSIGAGNNEAFF	TGTGCCAGCAGTTCGATAGGGGCAGGGAACAATGAAGCTTTCTTT
NA	TRBV11-2	once	TRBJ1-2	CASSSSSGSYGYTF	TGTGCCAGCAGCTCCTCGTCGGGCAGCTATGGCTACACCTTC
NA	TRBV5-8	NA	TRBJ1-2	CASSFISRSIDTNYGYTF	TGTGCCAGCAGCTTCATTTCTCGATCCATCGACACTAACTATGGCTACACCTTC
NA	TRBV15	NA	TRBJ1-1	CATSNLGRGSGGEAFF	TGTGCCACCAGCAACCTAGGTAGGGGCTCCGGCGGTGAAGCTTTCTTT
NA	TRBV6-5	NA	TRBJ1-2	CASSYSGRPRIGGYTF	TGTGCCAGCAGTTACTCGGGCAGGCCGAGAATTGGGGGCTACACCTTC
NA	TRBV2	NA	TRBJ2-5	CASSGVRETQYF	TGTGCCAGCAGTGGAGTGCGAGAGACCCAGTACTTC
TRBD2	TRBV29-1	NA	TRBJ2-1	CSVEGPLAGGRYNEQFF	TGCAGCGTTGAAGGTCCCCTAGCGGGAGGTCGATACAATGAGCAGTTCTTC
NA	TRBV9	few	TRBJ1-5	CASSVAGEGQPQHF	TGTGCCAGCAGCGTAGCGGGAGAAGGCCAGCCCCAGCATTTT
TRBD1	TRBV5-1	NA	TRBJ2-7	CASSFTGGYYEQYF	TGCGCCAGCAGCTTCACAGGGGGGTACTACGAGCAGTACTTC
TRBD2	TRBV7-3	NA	TRBJ2-2	CASSLGLAGTGELFF	TGTGCCAGCAGCTTGGGACTAGCGGGAACCGGGGAGCTGTTTTTT
NA	TRBV7-3	NA	TRBJ2-1	CASSLNRVYNEQFF	TGTGCCAGCAGCTTAAACAGGGTCTACAATGAGCAGTTCTTC
NA	TRBV7-2	NA	TRBJ2-7	CASSLGASTEQYF	TGTGCCAGCAGCTTAGGGGCGTCGACTGAGCAGTACTTC
TRBD2	TRBV4-3	NA	TRBJ2-5	CASSHGLAGSAETQYF	TGCGCCAGCAGCCATGGACTAGCGGGATCCGCGGAGACCCAGTACTTC
TRBD1	TRBV5-4	NA	TRBJ2-3	CASSLNDRVRDTQYF	TGTGCCAGCAGCTTAAACGACAGGGTCAGAGATACGCAGTATTTT
NA	TRBV15	NA	TRBJ2-5	CATSSLGRETQYF	TGTGCCACCAGCAGCCTAGGAAGAGAGACCCAGTACTTC
NA	TRBV11-2	NA	TRBJ2-7	CASSLEGPAFYEQYF	TGTGCCAGCAGCTTAGAAGGGCCGGCTTTTTACGAGCAGTACTTC
NA	TRBV19	NA	TRBJ2-1	CASSSGNINEQFF	TGTGCCAGTAGTAGCGGGAATATCAATGAGCAGTTCTTC
NA	TRBV7-9	NA	TRBJ2-7	CASSLLIGTYRHEQYF	TGTGCCAGCAGCTTATTAATCGGGACTTATAGGCACGAGCAGTACTTC